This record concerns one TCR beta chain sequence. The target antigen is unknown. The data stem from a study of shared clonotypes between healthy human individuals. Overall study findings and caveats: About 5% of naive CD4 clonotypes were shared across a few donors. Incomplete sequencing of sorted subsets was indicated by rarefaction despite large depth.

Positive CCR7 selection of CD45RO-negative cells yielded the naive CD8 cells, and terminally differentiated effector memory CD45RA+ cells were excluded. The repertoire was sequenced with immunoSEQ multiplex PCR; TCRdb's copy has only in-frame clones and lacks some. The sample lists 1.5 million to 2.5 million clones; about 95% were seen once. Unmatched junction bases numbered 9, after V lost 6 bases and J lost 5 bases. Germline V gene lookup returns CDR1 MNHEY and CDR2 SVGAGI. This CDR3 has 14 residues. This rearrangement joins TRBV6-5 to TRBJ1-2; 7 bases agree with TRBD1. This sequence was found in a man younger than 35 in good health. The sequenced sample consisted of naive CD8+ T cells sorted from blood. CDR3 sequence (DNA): TGTGCCAGCAGCCCCGCTTGGACAGGATATGGCTACACCTTC. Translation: CASSPAWTGYGYTF.